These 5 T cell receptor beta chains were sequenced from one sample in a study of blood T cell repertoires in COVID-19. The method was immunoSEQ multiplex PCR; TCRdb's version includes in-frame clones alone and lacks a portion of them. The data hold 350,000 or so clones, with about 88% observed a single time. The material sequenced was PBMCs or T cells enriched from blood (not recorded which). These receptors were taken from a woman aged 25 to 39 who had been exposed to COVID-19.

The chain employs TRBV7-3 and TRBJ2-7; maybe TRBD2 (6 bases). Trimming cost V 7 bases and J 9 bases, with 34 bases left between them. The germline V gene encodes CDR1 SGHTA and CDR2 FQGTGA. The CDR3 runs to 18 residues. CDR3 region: CASTLTRELSDASKGQYF. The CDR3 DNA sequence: TGTGCCAGCACCCTTACACGGGAGCTGAGTGATGCCTCTAAGGGGCAGTACTTC.

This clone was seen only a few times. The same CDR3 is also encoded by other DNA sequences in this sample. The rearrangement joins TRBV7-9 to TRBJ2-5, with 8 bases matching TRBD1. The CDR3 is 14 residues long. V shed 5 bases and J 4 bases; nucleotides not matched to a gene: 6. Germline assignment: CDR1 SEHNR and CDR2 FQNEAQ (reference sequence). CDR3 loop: CASSPAGTGETQYF. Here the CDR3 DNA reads TGTGCCAGCAGCCCCGCGGGGACAGGAGAGACCCAGTACTTC.

CDR3 bases: TGTGCCAGCAGCGTAGATCCTGTGGGGACTAGCGGGCCGCTCTACAATGAGCAGTTCTTC. It is translated as CASSVDPVGTSGPLYNEQFF. The J gene is TRBJ2-1, the V gene TRBV9; 12 bases agree with TRBD2. Trimming removed 0 bases from V and 3 bases from J; junction bases left unmatched: 13. The CDR3 is 20 residues long. Germline V CDR1 and CDR2: SGDLS, YYNGEE.

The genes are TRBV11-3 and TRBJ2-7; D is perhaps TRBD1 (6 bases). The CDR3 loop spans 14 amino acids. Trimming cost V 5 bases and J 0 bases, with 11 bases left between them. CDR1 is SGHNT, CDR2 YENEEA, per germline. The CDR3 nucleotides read TGTGCCAGCAGCCCGGGACACAGCTCCTACGAGCAGTACTTC. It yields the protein CASSPGHSSYEQYF.

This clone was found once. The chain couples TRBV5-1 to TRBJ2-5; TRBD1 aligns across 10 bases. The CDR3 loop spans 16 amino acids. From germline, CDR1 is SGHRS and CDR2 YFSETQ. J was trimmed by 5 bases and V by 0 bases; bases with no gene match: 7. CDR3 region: CASSLGTGGSKETQYF. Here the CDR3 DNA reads TGCGCCAGCAGCTTGGGGACAGGGGGGTCGAAGGAGACCCAGTACTTC.